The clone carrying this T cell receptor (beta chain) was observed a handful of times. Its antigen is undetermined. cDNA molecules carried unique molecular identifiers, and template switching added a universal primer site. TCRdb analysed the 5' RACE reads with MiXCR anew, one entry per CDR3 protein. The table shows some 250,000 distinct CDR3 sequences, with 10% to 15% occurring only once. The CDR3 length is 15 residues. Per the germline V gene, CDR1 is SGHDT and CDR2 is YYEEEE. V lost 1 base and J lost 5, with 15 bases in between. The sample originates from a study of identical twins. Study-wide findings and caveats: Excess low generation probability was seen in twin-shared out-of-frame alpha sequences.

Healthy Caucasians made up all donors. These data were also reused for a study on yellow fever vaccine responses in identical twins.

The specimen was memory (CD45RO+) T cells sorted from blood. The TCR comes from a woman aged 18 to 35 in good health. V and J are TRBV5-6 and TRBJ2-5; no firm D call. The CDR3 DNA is TGTGCCAGCAGCTTGTTTGAAAGGCTGGGGGAGACCCAGTACTTC. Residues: CASSLFERLGETQYF.